Listed below are T cell receptor beta chains from one sample, sequenced in a study of neurological immune-mediated disorders. TCRdb itself ran the 5' RACE reads through MiXCR, one entry per CDR3 protein. The table shows about 71,000 distinct CDR3 sequences, with approximately 10% occurring only once. Material: PBMCs. The source of these receptors is a young man in good health. The CDR3 runs from the conserved cysteine through the conserved F or W. Fields, in order: clone size, D gene, J gene, V gene, CDR3 DNA, CDR3 protein. A D gene is named only where the DNA matches it firmly. For some rows the clone size is stated as once, few or many, or as a class when expanded; others skip it.

- | - | TRBJ2-1 | TRBV11-2 | TGTGCCAGCAGCTTCATTTACTCGGGACTGGGCTACAATGAGCAGTTCTTC | CASSFIYSGLGYNEQFF
many | - | TRBJ2-7 | TRBV7-6 | TGTGCCAGCAGCACCTCCTCGGCAGAACAGTACTTC | CASSTSSAEQYF
many | - | TRBJ1-2 | TRBV3-1 | TGTGCCAGCAGCCAAGACCCCTGGACAGTTAACTATGGCTACACCTTC | CASSQDPWTVNYGYTF
many | TRBD1 | TRBJ1-1 | TRBV12-3/TRBV12-4 | TGTGCCAGCAGAAGCCTGGACAGGGATCTTCGAGCTTTCTTT | CASRSLDRDLRAFF
many | - | TRBJ2-5 | TRBV28 | TGTGCCAGCGGTCCCAGGTTTCGGGGGCTTGTTGAGACCCAGTACTTC | CASGPRFRGLVETQYF
many | - | TRBJ2-2 | TRBV6-2/TRBV6-3 | TGTGCCAGCAGTGCCGGTATGAACACCGGGGAGCTGTTTTTT | CASSAGMNTGELFF
- | TRBD1 | TRBJ2-7 | TRBV7-9 | TGTGCCAGCAGCTTAGCGCTCGTGACAGGGGGTTATGTCGAGCAGTACTTC | CASSLALVTGGYVEQYF
many | TRBD2 | TRBJ2-3 | TRBV20-1 | TGCAGTGCTAGATTCGGACTAGCGGGAAACACAGATACGCAGTATTTT | CSARFGLAGNTDTQYF
many | - | TRBJ2-7 | TRBV10-3 | TGTGCCATCAGGGGGGCGGGAGACCCCTACGAGCAGTACTTC | CAIRGAGDPYEQYF
many | - | TRBJ2-3 | TRBV2 | TGTGCCAGCAGTGGAACTTCTAGATCCGAAGGCCAAAGGGCAGATACGCAGTATTTT | CASSGTSRSEGQRADTQYF
many | TRBD2 | TRBJ2-1 | TRBV10-3 | TGTGCCATCAGGCCGGGACTAGCGGGACTCTACAATGAGCAGTTCTTC | CAIRPGLAGLYNEQFF
many | TRBD2 | TRBJ2-1 | TRBV12-3/TRBV12-4 | TGTGCCAGCAGCCCTAGCGGGATATCCTACAATGAGCAGTTCTTC | CASSPSGISYNEQFF
many | - | TRBJ2-5 | TRBV18 | TGTGCCAGCTCACCAACATCCCCACCAGTGGAGACCCAGTACTTC | CASSPTSPPVETQYF
many | TRBD2 | TRBJ2-1 | TRBV5-1 | TGCGCCAGCAGCTGGGGGACTAGCGGCTCGGAGCAGTTCTTC | CASSWGTSGSEQFF
many | - | TRBJ1-1 | TRBV7-2 | TGTGCCAGCAGCTTGGGTGGGGGCCCTGAAGCTTTCTTT | CASSLGGGPEAFF
- | - | TRBJ2-1 | TRBV20-1 | TGCAGTGCTAACCCGCCAAACCAGGGGAATGAATACAATGAGCAGTTCTTC | CSANPPNQGNEYNEQFF